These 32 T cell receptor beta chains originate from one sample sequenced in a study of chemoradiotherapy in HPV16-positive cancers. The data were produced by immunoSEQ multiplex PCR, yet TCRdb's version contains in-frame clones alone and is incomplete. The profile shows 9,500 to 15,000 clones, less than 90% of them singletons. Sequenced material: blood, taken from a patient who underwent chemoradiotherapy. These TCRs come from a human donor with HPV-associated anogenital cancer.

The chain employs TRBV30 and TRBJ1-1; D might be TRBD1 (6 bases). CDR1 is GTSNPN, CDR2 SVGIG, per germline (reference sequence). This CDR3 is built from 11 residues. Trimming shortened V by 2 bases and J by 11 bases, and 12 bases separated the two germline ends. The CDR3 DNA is TGTGCCTGGAGTCGGGACAATCAGGCTTTCTTT. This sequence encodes CAWSRDNQAFF.

The CDR3 bases are TGTGCCAGCTGCGCGGATAGCAATCAGCCCCAGCATTTT. Amino acids: CASCADSNQPQHF. The V call is TRBV18, the J call TRBJ1-5; the D is unclear. CDR1 and CDR2 from the germline V gene are KGHSH and LQKENI. V lost 7 bases and J 0 bases, leaving 7 bases between the germline ends. The CDR3 sequence is 13 residues long.

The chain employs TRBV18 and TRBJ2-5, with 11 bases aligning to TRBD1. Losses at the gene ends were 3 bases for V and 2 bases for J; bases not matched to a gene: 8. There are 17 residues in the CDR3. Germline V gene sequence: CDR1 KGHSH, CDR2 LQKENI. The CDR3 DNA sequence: TGTGCCAGCTCACCCAACCGCGGACAGGGGGCGCAAGAGACCCAGTACTTC. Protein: CASSPNRGQGAQETQYF.

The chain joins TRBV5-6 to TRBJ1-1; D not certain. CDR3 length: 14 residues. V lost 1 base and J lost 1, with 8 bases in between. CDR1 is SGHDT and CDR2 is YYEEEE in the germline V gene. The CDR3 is CASSLWAPNTEAFF. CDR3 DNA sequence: TGTGCCAGCAGCTTGTGGGCGCCGAACACTGAAGCTTTCTTT.

For the CDR3, the DNA is TGTGCCACCCAACCCTTTAGACAGGGAAGAACTGAAGCTTTCTTT. Translation gives CATQPFRQGRTEAFF. V is TRBV15 and J is TRBJ1-1; 7 bases are a match to TRBD1. Germline CDR1 is LNHNV and CDR2 is YYDKDF (reference sequence). Trimming took 8 bases from V and 5 from J; bases not matched to a gene: 14. This CDR3 region has 15 residues.

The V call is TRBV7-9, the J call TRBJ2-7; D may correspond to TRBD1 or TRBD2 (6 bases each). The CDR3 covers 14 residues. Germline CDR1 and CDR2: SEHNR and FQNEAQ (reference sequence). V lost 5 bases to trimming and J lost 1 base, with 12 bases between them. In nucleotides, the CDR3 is TGTGCCAGCAGCCAAGAGGGGGGTTCCTACGAGCAGTACTTC. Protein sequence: CASSQEGGSYEQYF.

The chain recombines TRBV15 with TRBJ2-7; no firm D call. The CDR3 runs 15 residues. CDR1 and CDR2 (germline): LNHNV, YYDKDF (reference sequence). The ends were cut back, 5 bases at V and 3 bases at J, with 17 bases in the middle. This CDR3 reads CATSSRTPGRYEQYF. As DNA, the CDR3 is TGTGCCACCAGCTCTCGGACCCCAGGTCGCTACGAGCAGTACTTC.

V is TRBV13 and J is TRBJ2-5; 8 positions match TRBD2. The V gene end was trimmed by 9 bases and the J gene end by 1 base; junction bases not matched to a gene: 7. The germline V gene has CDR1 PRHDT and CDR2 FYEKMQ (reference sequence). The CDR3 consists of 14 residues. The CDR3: CASTERGFQETQYF. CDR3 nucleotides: TGTGCCAGTACTGAGCGGGGGTTCCAAGAGACCCAGTACTTC.

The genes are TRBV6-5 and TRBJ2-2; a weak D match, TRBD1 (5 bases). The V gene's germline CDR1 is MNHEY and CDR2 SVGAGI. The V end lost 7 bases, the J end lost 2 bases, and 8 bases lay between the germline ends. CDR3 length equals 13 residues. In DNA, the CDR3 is TGTGCCAGCATCGACAGCAACACCGGGGAGCTGTTTTTT. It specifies CASIDSNTGELFF.

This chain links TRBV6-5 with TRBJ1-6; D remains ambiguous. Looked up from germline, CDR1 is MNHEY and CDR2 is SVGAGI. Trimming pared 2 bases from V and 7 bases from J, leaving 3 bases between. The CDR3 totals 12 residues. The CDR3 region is CASSYQNSPLHF. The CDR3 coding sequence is TGTGCCAGCAGTTACCAGAATTCACCCCTCCACTTT.

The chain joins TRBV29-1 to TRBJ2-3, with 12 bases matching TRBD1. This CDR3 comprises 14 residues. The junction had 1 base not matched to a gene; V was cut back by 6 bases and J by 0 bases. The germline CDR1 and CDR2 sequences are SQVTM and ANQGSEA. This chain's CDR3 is CSVGQGASTDTQYF. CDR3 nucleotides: TGCAGCGTGGGACAGGGGGCAAGCACAGATACGCAGTATTTT.

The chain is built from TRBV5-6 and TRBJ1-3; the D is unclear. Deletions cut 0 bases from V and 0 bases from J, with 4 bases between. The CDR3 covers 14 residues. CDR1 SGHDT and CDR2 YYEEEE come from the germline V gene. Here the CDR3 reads CASSLGGSGNTIYF. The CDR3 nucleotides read TGTGCCAGCAGCTTGGGAGGCTCTGGAAACACCATATATTTT.

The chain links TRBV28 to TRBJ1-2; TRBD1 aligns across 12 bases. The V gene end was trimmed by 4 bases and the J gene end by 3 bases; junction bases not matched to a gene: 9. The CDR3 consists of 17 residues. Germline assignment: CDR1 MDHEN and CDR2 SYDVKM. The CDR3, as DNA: TGTGCCAGCAGTTCCCCCGGGACAGGGGGCGCCCACTATGGCTACACCTTC. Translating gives CASSSPGTGGAHYGYTF.

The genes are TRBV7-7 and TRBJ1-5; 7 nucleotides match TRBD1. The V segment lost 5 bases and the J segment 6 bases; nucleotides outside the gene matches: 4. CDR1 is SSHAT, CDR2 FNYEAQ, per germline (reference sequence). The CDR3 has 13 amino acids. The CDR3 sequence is CASSKGAGQPQHF. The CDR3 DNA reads TGTGCCAGCAGCAAGGGGGCGGGTCAGCCCCAGCATTTT. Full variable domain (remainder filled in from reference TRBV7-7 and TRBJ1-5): GAGVSQSPRYKVTKRGQDVTLRCDPISSHATLYWYQQALGQGPEFLTYFNYEAQPDKSGLPSDRFSAERPEGSISTLTIQRTEQRDSAMYRCASSKGAGQPQHFGDGTRLSIL.

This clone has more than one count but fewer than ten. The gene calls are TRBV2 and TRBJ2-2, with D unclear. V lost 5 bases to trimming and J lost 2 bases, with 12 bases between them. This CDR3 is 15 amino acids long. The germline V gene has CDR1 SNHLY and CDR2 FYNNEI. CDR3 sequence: CASSLQRTNTGELFF. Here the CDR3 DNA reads TGTGCCAGCAGTCTCCAGCGAACCAACACCGGGGAGCTGTTTTTT.

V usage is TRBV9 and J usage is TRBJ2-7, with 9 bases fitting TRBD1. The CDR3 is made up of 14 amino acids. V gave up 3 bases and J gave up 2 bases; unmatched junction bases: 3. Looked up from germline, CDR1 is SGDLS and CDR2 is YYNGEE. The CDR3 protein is CASSGGTGPYEQYF. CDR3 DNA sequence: TGTGCCAGCAGCGGGGGGACAGGGCCCTACGAGCAGTACTTC. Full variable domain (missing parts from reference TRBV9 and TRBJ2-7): DSGVTQTPKHLITATGQRVTLRCSPRSGDLSVYWYQQSLDQGLQFLIQYYNGEERAKGNILERFSAQQFPDLHSELNLSSLELGDSALYFCASSGGTGPYEQYFGPGTRLTVT.

In DNA, the CDR3 is TGTGCCAGCAGCCTGGGGGGGACAGCCATAAACACTGAAGCTTTCTTT. Encoded protein: CASSLGGTAINTEAFF. The chain has TRBV7-2 and TRBJ1-1, with 7 bases lining up with TRBD1. Germline CDR1 and CDR2: SGHTA and FQGNSA. V was pared by 5 bases and J by 2 bases, with 11 bases of the junction left unmatched. The CDR3 is made up of 16 amino acids.

The CDR3 reads CASSLGQGASPLHF. CDR3 nucleotide sequence: TGTGCCAGCAGCCTGGGACAGGGGGCGTCACCCCTCCACTTT. The rearrangement joins TRBV14 to TRBJ1-6; 12 nucleotides align to TRBD1. V was pared by 4 bases and J by 10 bases, with 2 bases of the junction left unmatched. This CDR3 is built from 14 residues. CDR1 SGHDN and CDR2 FVKESK come from the germline V gene.

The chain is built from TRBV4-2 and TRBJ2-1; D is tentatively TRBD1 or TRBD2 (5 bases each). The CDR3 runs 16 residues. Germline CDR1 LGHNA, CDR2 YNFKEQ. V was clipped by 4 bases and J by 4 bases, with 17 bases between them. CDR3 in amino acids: CASSRTTRDAYNEQFF. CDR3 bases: TGTGCCAGCAGCCGCACGACCCGGGACGCTTACAATGAGCAGTTCTTC.

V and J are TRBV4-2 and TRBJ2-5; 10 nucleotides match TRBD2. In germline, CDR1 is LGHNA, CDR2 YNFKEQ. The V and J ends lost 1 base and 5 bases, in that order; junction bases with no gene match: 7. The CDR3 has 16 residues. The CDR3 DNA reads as TGTGCCAGCAGCCAAGGGCCAGCGGGGGGGAGGGAGACCCAGTACTTC. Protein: CASSQGPAGGRETQYF.

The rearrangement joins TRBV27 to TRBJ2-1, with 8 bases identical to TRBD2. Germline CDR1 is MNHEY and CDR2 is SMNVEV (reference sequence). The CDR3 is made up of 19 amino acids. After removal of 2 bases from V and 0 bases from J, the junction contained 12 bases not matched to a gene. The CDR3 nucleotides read TGTGCCAGCAGTTTACGATGGGCGGGGGGAGATAACTCCTACAATGAGCAGTTCTTC. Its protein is CASSLRWAGGDNSYNEQFF.

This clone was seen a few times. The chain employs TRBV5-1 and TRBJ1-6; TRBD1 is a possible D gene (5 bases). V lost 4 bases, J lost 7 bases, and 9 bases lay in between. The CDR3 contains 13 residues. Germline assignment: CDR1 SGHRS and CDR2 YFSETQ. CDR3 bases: TGCGCCAGCAGCCGAGCAGGGAATTCACCCCTCCACTTT. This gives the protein CASSRAGNSPLHF.

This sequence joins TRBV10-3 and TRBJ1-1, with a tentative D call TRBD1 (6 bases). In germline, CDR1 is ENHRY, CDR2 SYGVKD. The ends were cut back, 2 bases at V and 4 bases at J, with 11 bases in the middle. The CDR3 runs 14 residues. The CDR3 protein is CAISEGRGFTEAFF. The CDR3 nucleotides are TGTGCCATCAGTGAGGGCAGGGGATTCACTGAAGCTTTCTTT.

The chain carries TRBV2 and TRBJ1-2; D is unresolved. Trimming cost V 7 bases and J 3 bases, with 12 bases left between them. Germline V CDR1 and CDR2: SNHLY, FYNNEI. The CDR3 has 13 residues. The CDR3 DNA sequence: TGTGCCAGCACGAAACAAGGGTACTATGGCTACACCTTC. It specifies CASTKQGYYGYTF. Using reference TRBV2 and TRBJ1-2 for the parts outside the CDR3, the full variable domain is EPEVTQTPSHQVTQMGQEVILRCVPISNHLYFYWYRQILGQKVEFLVSFYNNEISEKSEIFDDQFSVERPDGSNFTLKIRSTKLEDSAMYFCASTKQGYYGYTFGSGTRLTVV.

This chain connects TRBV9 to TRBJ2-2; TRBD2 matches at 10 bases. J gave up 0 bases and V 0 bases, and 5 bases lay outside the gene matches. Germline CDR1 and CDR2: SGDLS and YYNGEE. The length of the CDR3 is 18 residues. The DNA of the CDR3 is TGTGCCAGCAGCGTAGAGGATAGCGGGGGGCCGAACACCGGGGAGCTGTTTTTT. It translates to CASSVEDSGGPNTGELFF. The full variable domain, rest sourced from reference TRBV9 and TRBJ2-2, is DSGVTQTPKHLITATGQRVTLRCSPRSGDLSVYWYQQSLDQGLQFLIQYYNGEERAKGNILERFSAQQFPDLHSELNLSSLELGDSALYFCASSVEDSGGPNTGELFFGEGSRLTVL.

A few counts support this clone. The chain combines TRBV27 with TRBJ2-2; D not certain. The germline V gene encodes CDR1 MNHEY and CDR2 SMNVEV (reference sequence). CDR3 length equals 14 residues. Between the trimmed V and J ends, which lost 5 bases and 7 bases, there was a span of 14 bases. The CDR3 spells CASSATKRDGELFF. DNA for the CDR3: TGTGCCAGCAGTGCGACAAAACGTGACGGGGAGCTGTTTTTT.

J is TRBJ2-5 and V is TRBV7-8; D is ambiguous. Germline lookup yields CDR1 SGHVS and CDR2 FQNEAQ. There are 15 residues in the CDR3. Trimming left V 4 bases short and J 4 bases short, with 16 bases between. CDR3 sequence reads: CASSSQNRNLETQYF. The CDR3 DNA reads TGTGCCAGCAGCTCTCAAAACCGCAACTTAGAGACCCAGTACTTC.

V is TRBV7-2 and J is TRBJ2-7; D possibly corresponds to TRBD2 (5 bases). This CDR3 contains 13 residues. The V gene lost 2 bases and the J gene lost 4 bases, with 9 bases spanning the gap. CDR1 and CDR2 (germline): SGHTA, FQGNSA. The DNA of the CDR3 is TGTGCCAGCAGCTTAAACGGAGGTTACGAGCAGTACTTC. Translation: CASSLNGGYEQYF.

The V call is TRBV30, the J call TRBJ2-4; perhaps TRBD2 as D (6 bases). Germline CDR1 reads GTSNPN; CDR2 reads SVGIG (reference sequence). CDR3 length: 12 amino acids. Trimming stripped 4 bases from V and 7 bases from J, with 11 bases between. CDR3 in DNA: TGTGCCTGGAAGCCGGGACTGAACATTCAGTACTTC. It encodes CAWKPGLNIQYF.

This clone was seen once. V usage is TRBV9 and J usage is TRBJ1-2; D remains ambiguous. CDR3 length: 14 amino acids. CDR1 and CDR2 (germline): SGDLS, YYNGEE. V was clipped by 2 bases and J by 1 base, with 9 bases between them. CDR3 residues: CASSVEGGNYGYTF. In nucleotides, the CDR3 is TGTGCCAGCAGCGTGGAGGGTGGTAACTATGGCTACACCTTC.

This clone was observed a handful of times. The CDR3 sequence is CAIKGAFSTDTQYF. The CDR3 nucleotides are TGTGCCATCAAAGGGGCCTTTAGCACAGATACGCAGTATTTT. This chain joins TRBV10-3 and TRBJ2-3; the D gene is possibly TRBD1 (5 bases). V was cut by 7 bases and J by 0 bases, with 11 bases left in between. CDR1 is ENHRY and CDR2 is SYGVKD in the germline V gene. The CDR3 covers 14 residues.

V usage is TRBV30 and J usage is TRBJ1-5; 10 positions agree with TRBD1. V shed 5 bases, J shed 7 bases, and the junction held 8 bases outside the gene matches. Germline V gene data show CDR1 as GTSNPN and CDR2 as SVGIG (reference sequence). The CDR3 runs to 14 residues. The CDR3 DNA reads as TGTGCCTGGGGGGGACAGGGGAATTGGCAGCCCCAGCATTTT. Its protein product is CAWGGQGNWQPQHF.